The 15 T cell receptor beta chains presented below share a single source sample, sequenced in a study of T cells in Graves' hyperthyroidism and ophthalmopathy. Amplified TCR beta CDR3 regions derived from RNA transcripts. First-round RT-PCR targeting the TCR CDR3 was performed with the HTBI primer set. Each CDR3 protein gets one entry after TCRdb re-called the multiplex PCR reads with MiXCR. The data contain 500,000 to 650,000 distinct CDR3 sequences, about 15% of them seen just once; the ten biggest clones take up around 12%. The material sequenced was blood. The receptor source for this set is a woman aged 50 to 65 with Graves' ophthalmopathy.

In its sample, this clonotype was seen many times. The chain uses TRBV15 and TRBJ2-5; 9 bases match TRBD2. The CDR3 has 19 amino acids. The germline V gene encodes CDR1 LNHNV and CDR2 YYDKDF (reference sequence). V trimming: 0 bases; J trimming: 2 bases; junction bases outside the gene matches: 13. The CDR3, as DNA: TGTGCCACCAGCAGAGACAACAATTTAGCGGGAGTGAATCAAGAGACCCAGTACTTC. Its protein is CATSRDNNLAGVNQETQYF.

In this sample, this clonotype turned up many times. V is TRBV12-3 or TRBV12-4 and J is TRBJ1-2, with a tentative D call TRBD1 (6 bases). Trimming removed 6 bases from V and 8 bases from J, with 13 bases in between. This CDR3 comprises 12 residues. CDR3 nucleotides: TGTGCCAGCAGCCTGGACAGCCCCGGCTACACCTTC. It yields the protein CASSLDSPGYTF.

This clonotype was counted ten times or more. The J gene is TRBJ2-1, the V gene TRBV13; possible D gene TRBD1, 5 bases. The CDR3 is 16 amino acids. V lost 4 bases, J lost 7 bases, and 20 bases lay in between. Germline CDR1 PRHDT, CDR2 FYEKMQ (reference sequence). The CDR3 DNA follows: TGTGCCAGCAGCTGGGTATGGGGCCAAGGGTTTAATGAGCAGTTCTTC. Encoded protein: CASSWVWGQGFNEQFF.

This clonotype was counted a few times. The chain employs TRBV7-2 and TRBJ2-7; D is possibly TRBD2 (6 bases). This CDR3 is built from 15 residues. V gave up 1 base and J gave up 2 bases, with 12 bases separating them. The germline V gene has CDR1 SGHTA and CDR2 FQGNSA. The CDR3 region has the DNA TGTGCCAGCAGCTTAGATTCTGCGGGGACCTACGAGCAGTACTTC. It codes for CASSLDSAGTYEQYF.

The chain joins TRBV9 to TRBJ1-3; weak D call: TRBD1 (6 bases). Trimming removed 4 bases at V and 3 bases at J, with 11 bases between. CDR1 is SGDLS, CDR2 YYNGEE, per germline. The CDR3 covers 14 residues. The CDR3 DNA is TGTGCCAGCAGCCTGGGACAAATTGGAAACACCATATATTTT. It yields the protein CASSLGQIGNTIYF.

There are a few counts of this clonotype. The V and J genes are TRBV7-9 and TRBJ1-2; TRBD1 is a possible D gene (6 bases). The CDR3 loop spans 12 amino acids. V lost 3 bases and J lost 8, with 10 bases in between. Germline V gene sequence: CDR1 SEHNR, CDR2 FQNEAQ (reference sequence). The CDR3 bases are TGTGCCAGCAGCTTTTGGGGGGGCGGCTACACCTTC. Translation gives CASSFWGGGYTF.

This clonotype appeared a few times. The chain carries TRBV20-1 and TRBJ2-3; D is ambiguous. Germline V gives CDR1 DFQATT, CDR2 SNEGSKA (reference sequence). V was cut by 0 bases and J by 1 base, with 8 bases left in between. The CDR3 covers 14 residues. DNA for the CDR3: TGCAGTGCTAGAGATGTGCGCGGCACAGATACGCAGTATTTT. It specifies CSARDVRGTDTQYF.

The J gene is TRBJ2-2, the V gene TRBV19; D may be TRBD2 (5 bases). Trimming stripped 7 bases from V and 5 bases from J, with 17 bases between. Germline lookup yields CDR1 LNHDA and CDR2 SQIVND (reference sequence). The CDR3 loop spans 15 amino acids. The CDR3 here is CASTPRGMETGELFF. The CDR3 coding sequence is TGTGCCAGTACCCCAAGAGGGATGGAGACCGGGGAGCTGTTTTTT.

In its sample, this clonotype was seen many times. The chain couples TRBV6-2 or TRBV6-3 to TRBJ1-3, with D possibly being TRBD1 (5 bases). This CDR3 contains 15 residues. Trimming removed 5 bases from V and 4 bases from J, with 15 bases in between. Germline-derived CDR1 and CDR2 are MNHEY and SVGEGT. CDR3 coding DNA: TGTGCCAGCAGTCTGACCGGGACGACGGGAAACACCATATATTTT. Its translation is CASSLTGTTGNTIYF.

In its sample, this clonotype was seen a few times. A much more abundant neighbour one base away suggests this may be a read error. The chain recombines TRBV7-8 with TRBJ1-4; the D is unclear. In germline, CDR1 is SGHVS, CDR2 FQNEAQ. The CDR3 runs 13 residues. CDR3 coding DNA: TGTGCCAGCAGCCCTTCATCCTTGGAAAAACTGTCTTTT. Its protein product is CASSPSSLEKLSF.

This chain connects TRBV19 to TRBJ2-4; TRBD2 matches 14 bases. Trimming took 4 bases from V and 1 from J; bases not matched to a gene: 12. Germline CDR1 LNHDA, CDR2 SQIVND (reference sequence). The CDR3 spans 20 residues. The CDR3 protein is CASSNARGLAGDRAKNIQYF. As DNA, the CDR3 is TGTGCCAGTAGTAACGCCCGGGGACTAGCGGGAGATAGGGCCAAAAACATTCAGTACTTC. Full variable domain (rest looked up from reference TRBV19 and TRBJ2-4): DGGITQSPKYLFRKEGQNVTLSCEQNLNHDAMYWYRQDPGQGLRLIYYSQIVNDFQKGDIAEGYSVSREKKESFPLTVTSAQKNPTAFYLCASSNARGLAGDRAKNIQYFGAGTRLSVL.

This chain links TRBV24-1 with TRBJ1-1; D is uncertain. The CDR3 has 13 amino acids. From germline, CDR1 is KGHDR and CDR2 SFDVKD. The V and J ends lost 6 bases and 3 bases respectively, with 10 bases between them. CDR3 in amino acids: CATSRDTYTEAFF. CDR3 in DNA: TGTGCCACCAGTCGTGACACATACACTGAAGCTTTCTTT.

This clonotype has at least ten counts. The genes are TRBV28 and TRBJ2-5; 9 bases align to TRBD2. The CDR3 is 16 amino acids. Germline V gene sequence: CDR1 MDHEN, CDR2 SYDVKM. J was trimmed by 0 bases and V by 6 bases; bases with no gene match: 8. The CDR3 region is CASRELTSGHQETQYF. The CDR3 bases are TGTGCCAGCAGAGAGTTAACTAGCGGGCACCAAGAGACCCAGTACTTC. Using reference TRBV28 and TRBJ2-5 for the parts outside the CDR3, the full variable domain is DVKVTQSSRYLVKRTGEKVFLECVQDMDHENMFWYRQDPGLGLRLIYFSYDVKMKEKGDIPEGYSVSREKKERFSLILESASTNQTSMYLCASRELTSGHQETQYFGPGTRLLVL.

This clonotype was counted between two and nine times. This may be a read error, as it is one base from a much larger clone. The chain employs TRBV7-2 and TRBJ1-1, with D maybe TRBD1 (5 bases). The CDR3 loop spans 14 amino acids. Looked up from germline, CDR1 is SGHTA and CDR2 is FQGNSA. The CDR3 nucleotides are TGTGTCAGCAGCTTATGGGACGGAAACACTGAAGCTTTCTTT. Protein: CVSSLWDGNTEAFF.

Concerning this clonotype: Germline is not matched at one junction end, which may reflect a read error. The rearrangement links TRBV20-1 to TRBJ2-1; TRBD2 aligns across 11 bases. The CDR3 has 16 amino acids. Germline V gene data show CDR1 as DFQATT and CDR2 as SNEGSKA (reference sequence). The CDR3 DNA reads TGCGGTGCTAGAGGTAGCGGGGGGGCCTTACATAATGAGCAGTTCTTC. Its protein is CGARGSGGALHNEQFF.